The TCR beta chain described here comes from a study of T cells in Graves' hyperthyroidism and ophthalmopathy (dated 2019 in TCRdb). Background for the entire study: Peripheral blood samples were taken at the time of initial diagnosis, prior to any treatment. To identify distinguishing TCR V-J signatures, a discovery cohort of about a hundred patients was used, comprising 40 to 45 with Graves' ophthalmopathy and approximately 57 with stable Graves' hyperthyroidism. The paper describes TCR Vbeta CDR3 sequencing of more than 120 peripheral blood samples, made up of some 42 ophthalmopathy patients, roughly 75 hyperthyroidism patients and 17 progressor patients. Prospective prediction of ophthalmopathy was tested in an independent validation cohort of some 20 hyperthyroidism patients and 17 patients who later progressed to ophthalmopathy. Following sampling, methimazole starting at 30 mg daily was given to hyperthyroidism patients, and high-dose intravenous methylprednisolone was given to ophthalmopathy patients. For training and testing, the 110 or so patients in the discovery cohort were randomly divided in a 7:3 ratio. The study also compared thyroid tissue and blood T-cell repertoires from 6 or 7 Graves' hyperthyroidism patients.

Many counts were recorded for this clonotype. Its recognized antigen is unknown. Base qualities are not at hand, and no much larger clone is one base apart. Ophthalmopathy patients had moderately to severely active disease, Clinical Activity Score of at least 3, NOSPECS grade of at least 4, and duration under 3 months. Exclusion was applied to patients with uncontrolled infections, other autoimmune diseases, pregnancy or lactation. Diagnoses relied on clinical symptoms, serum thyroxine and TRAb, thyroid ultrasound and orbital computed tomography. Ficoll-Paque density gradient centrifugation was used to isolate PBMCs from around 10 ml of fresh peripheral blood. Trizol reagent was used to extract total RNA, and RNA quality was then checked on an Agilent 2100 Bioanalyzer. The TCR beta CDR3 regions were amplified from RNA transcripts. For the first round of RT-PCR on the TCR CDR3, the HTBI primer set was used together with the Qiagen OneStep RT-PCR kit. Libraries were constructed in a second round of multiplex PCR, after which size selection and purification were performed. Paired-end sequencing of the libraries was performed with 100 bp reads on an Illumina HiSeq2000. Regarding the original processing steps: SOAPnuke was used to process the raw data, throwing out any read that contained adapters or uncalled bases, had a mean Phred below 15, or lacked an exact constant-primer or identifier match. High-quality paired reads were merged with COPE v1.2.5, and unique nucleotide sequences were defined as clonotypes. MiTCR v1.1 was used to align the clonotypes against IMGT TRBV, TRBD and TRBJ reference segments. Analysis was restricted to V-J combinations with a frequency above 0.0001, which covered roughly 99% of repertoires. A TCS score was defined as the ratio of F50 (clonal expansion) to E x V (chaos), with BLOSUM62-based TCRdist applied between CDR3 peptides within each V-J. Welch's t-statistics and random forest reduced 450 to 600 V-J features to 10 to 15, which were used in a naive Bayes classifier (R e1071). The raw public reads went through TCRdb reprocessing: fastp at Q25, MiXCR clone calling, in-frame beta chains kept. Entries are consolidated by CDR3 protein sequence, retaining the most common genes and DNA. TCRdb's processing, not the authors', yielded these V and J calls. For this sample the table gives approximately 430,000 distinct CDR3 sequences, of which 14% to 15% were detected only once. Of the sample, less than 15% is held by the ten largest clones.

The V end loses 3 bases and the J end loses 0 bases, and a stretch of 5 bases separates them. The CDR3 spans 13 residues, from the cysteine through the phenylalanine. Just the 39-base CDR3 DNA is kept, in frame starting at base 1. Study-wide findings and limitations: Most expanded thyroid clonotypes (frequency above 0.001) were also found in blood, which suggests that blood repertoires may mirror thyroid immune responses. Ophthalmopathy was separated from stable hyperthyroidism by a 13 V-J signature model, with 85% to 90% sensitivity and about 84% specificity obtained in cross-validation and 80%/75% obtained in testing. In validation, progression to ophthalmopathy was predicted by the model with 70% to 71% sensitivity and 72% to 80% specificity, a median of roughly 6 months before onset. No statistical method was used to fix the sample size in advance, and group allocation was not hidden from the investigators.

The origin of this receptor is a young man with Graves' ophthalmopathy. Sequenced sample: blood. The chain is assembled from TRBV12-3 or TRBV12-4 and TRBJ2-5, with no D gene named confidently. The encoded CDR3 is CASSLADQETQYF. The DNA sequence is TGTGCCAGCAGTTTGGCGGACCAAGAGACCCAGTACTTC.